What follows are 26 T cell receptor beta chains derived from one specimen sequenced in a study of blood T cell repertoires in COVID-19. The assay was immunoSEQ multiplex PCR, and TCRdb's table has in-frame clones only and misses some. Among approximately 150,000 clones listed, approximately 80% were seen once. Specimen: peripheral blood. The receptors here all came from a man aged 60 to 69 with active or convalescent COVID-19.

The V gene is TRBV12-5, the J gene TRBJ1-5; D not certain. The CDR3 contains 15 residues. The germline V and J ends were trimmed by 6 bases and 3 bases, with 15 bases remaining between them. Per germline, CDR1 LGHNT and CDR2 FRNRAP. In nucleotides, the CDR3 is TGTGCTAGTGGCCGCGAGACGGGGATCAATCAGCCCCAGCATTTT. Residues: CASGRETGINQPQHF.

The chain joins TRBV7-2 to TRBJ1-2; D is ambiguous. V was shortened by 5 bases and J by 4 bases, with 20 bases between the two germline ends. The CDR3 is made up of 16 amino acids. The germline CDR1 and CDR2 sequences are SGHTA and FQGNSA. Here the CDR3 reads CASSPSSASAVYGYTF. Written as DNA, the CDR3 is TGTGCCAGCAGCCCCAGTTCTGCCAGCGCCGTCTATGGCTACACCTTC.

This chain links TRBV2 with TRBJ1-1; D perhaps matches TRBD1 (6 bases). The length of the CDR3 is 15 residues. V was clipped by 8 bases and J by 6 bases, with 22 bases between them. Germline V gene sequence: CDR1 SNHLY, CDR2 FYNNEI. CDR3 DNA sequence: TGTGCCAGCGGGCGTCAGGACAGAGGGAATCCTGAAGCTTTCTTT. Protein product: CASGRQDRGNPEAFF. Combining the CDR3 with reference TRBV2 and TRBJ1-1 gives the whole variable domain EPEVTQTPSHQVTQMGQEVILRCVPISNHLYFYWYRQILGQKVEFLVSFYNNEISEKSEIFDDQFSVERPDGSNFTLKIRSTKLEDSAMYFCASGRQDRGNPEAFFGQGTRLTVV.

The chain couples TRBV18 to TRBJ2-7; 8 nucleotides line up with TRBD1. The germline gives CDR1 KGHSH, CDR2 LQKENI. This CDR3 comprises 16 residues. The junction had 11 bases not matched to a gene; V was cut back by 3 bases and J by 4 bases. DNA of the CDR3: TGTGCCAGCTCACCCCGAGGACAGGGTGGTGGATACGAGCAGTACTTC. Its translation: CASSPRGQGGGYEQYF.

The J gene is TRBJ1-5, the V gene TRBV5-1, with D perhaps matching TRBD1 (6 bases). The V end lost 0 bases, the J end lost 4 bases, and 8 bases lay between the germline ends. Germline CDR1 SGHRS, CDR2 YFSETQ. CDR3 size: 14 residues. CDR3 loop: CASSLGTANQPQHF. The CDR3 DNA follows: TGCGCCAGCAGCTTGGGGACAGCGAATCAGCCCCAGCATTTT.

The V gene is TRBV5-1, the J gene TRBJ1-5; weak D call: TRBD1 (5 bases). The V end lost 4 bases, the J end lost 4 bases, and 12 bases lay between the germline ends. Germline assignment: CDR1 SGHRS and CDR2 YFSETQ. This CDR3 is 14 amino acids long. CDR3 coding DNA: TGCGCCAGCAGCGTAGACAGTTCTAATCAGCCCCAGCATTTT. Its protein is CASSVDSSNQPQHF.

The genes are TRBV7-6 and TRBJ1-2; D gene ambiguous. The germline gives CDR1 SGHVS, CDR2 FNYEAQ. The CDR3 loop spans 13 amino acids. Deletions cut 5 bases from V and 3 bases from J, with 10 bases between. CDR3 sequence: CASSPGSYYGYTF. The CDR3 coding sequence is TGTGCCAGCAGCCCTGGGAGCTACTATGGCTACACCTTC.

This rearrangement joins TRBV30 to TRBJ1-2; D might be TRBD1 (6 bases). Trimming took off 5 bases at V and 9 bases at J, with 19 bases between the two ends. CDR3 length: 13 amino acids. CDR1 and CDR2 (germline): GTSNPN, SVGIG (reference sequence). CDR3 region: CAWGGQGLQSYTF. DNA for the CDR3: TGTGCCTGGGGGGGACAAGGTCTACAAAGCTACACCTTC.

There are a few counts of this clone. The CDR3 DNA is TGTGCCAGCACCCCAGGTGGGGGCGGAGGCTATGGCTACACCTTC. This codes for CASTPGGGGGYGYTF. The V and J genes are TRBV6-2 or TRBV6-3 and TRBJ1-2, with a possible D match to TRBD1 (6 bases). The germline CDR1 and CDR2 sequences are MNHEY and SVGEGT. The CDR3 has 15 amino acids. V was clipped by 7 bases and J by 4 bases, with 19 bases between them.

The V and J genes are TRBV10-1 and TRBJ2-3; possible D gene TRBD2, 5 bases. Trimming cost V 3 bases and J 1 base, with 17 bases left between them. From germline, CDR1 is WNHNN and CDR2 SYGVQD (reference sequence). The CDR3 loop spans 17 amino acids. As DNA, the CDR3 is TGCGCCAGCAGTGACAACATTGGTCTCGGGGGCACAGATACGCAGTATTTT. It encodes CASSDNIGLGGTDTQYF.

The chain combines TRBV6-5 with TRBJ2-3; weak D call: TRBD2 (5 bases). Germline CDR1 is MNHEY and CDR2 is SVGAGI. Trimming stripped 5 bases from V and 0 bases from J, with 9 bases between. The CDR3 sequence is 14 residues long. The DNA of the CDR3 is TGTGCCAGCAGTCAAAGGACTAGCACAGATACGCAGTATTTT. Amino acids: CASSQRTSTDTQYF.

CDR3 region: CASSRGTSVGEQFF. CDR3 DNA sequence: TGTGCCAGCAGTAGGGGGACTAGCGTGGGTGAGCAGTTCTTC. The chain uses TRBV6-2 or TRBV6-3 and TRBJ2-1; 10 positions match TRBD2. This CDR3 is 14 amino acids long. V gave up 5 bases and J gave up 9 bases; unmatched junction bases: 7. CDR1 and CDR2 (germline): MNHEY, SVGEGT.

CDR3 loop: CASSSPRGGYTF. DNA for the CDR3: TGTGCCAGCAGCTCACCCCGAGGGGGCTACACCTTC. V is TRBV11-2 and J is TRBJ1-2; no firm D call. V lost 4 bases to trimming and J lost 8 bases, with 11 bases between them. Germline CDR1 reads SGHAT; CDR2 reads FQNNGV. This CDR3 has 12 amino acids.

The CDR3 bases are TGTGCCAGCAGCCCTGGGACAGGGGGCGTGGACTATGGCTACACCTTC. Its protein is CASSPGTGGVDYGYTF. The chain couples TRBV11-2 to TRBJ1-2; TRBD1 agrees at 12 bases. The V and J ends lost 5 bases and 3 bases, in that order; junction bases with no gene match: 7. Germline CDR1 is SGHAT and CDR2 is FQNNGV. This CDR3 is 16 amino acids long.

This chain uses TRBV6-2 or TRBV6-3 with TRBJ2-7; weak D call: TRBD1 (5 bases). V gave up 0 bases and J gave up 3 bases, with 15 bases separating them. This CDR3 region has 16 residues. The V gene's germline CDR1 is MNHEY and CDR2 SVGEGT. The chain's CDR3 is CASSYSDSRRLYEQYV. The DNA of the CDR3 is TGTGCCAGCAGTTACTCCGACAGCCGAAGGCTCTACGAGCAGTACGTC.

The CDR3: CASSLGSFVRTEAFF. For the CDR3, the DNA is TGTGCCAGCAGCTTAGGTTCCTTTGTGCGCACTGAAGCTTTCTTT. V gene TRBV11-2 combines with J gene TRBJ1-1; no definite D call. Germline values: CDR1 SGHAT, CDR2 FQNNGV. The CDR3 has 15 amino acids. Trimming cost V 1 base and J 4 bases, with 13 bases left between them.

V gene TRBV19 combines with J gene TRBJ1-5, with 7 bases identical to TRBD1. Looked up from germline, CDR1 is LNHDA and CDR2 is SQIVND (reference sequence). Trimming cost V 10 bases and J 6 bases; bases outside gene matches: 12. The CDR3 length is 14 residues. CDR3 in DNA: TGTGCCAATTCCAGAGGGGGCTCTGGTCAGCCCCAGCATTTT. This encodes CANSRGGSGQPQHF.

The rearrangement uses TRBV30 and TRBJ1-6; perhaps TRBD1 as D (5 bases). Germline lookup yields CDR1 GTSNPN and CDR2 SVGIG (reference sequence). Trimming took 4 bases from V and 4 from J, leaving 11 bases between them. The CDR3 has 14 amino acids. The CDR3 is CAWKAGQYNSPLHF. CDR3 DNA sequence: TGTGCCTGGAAGGCAGGGCAATATAATTCACCCCTCCACTTT.

For this clone: One end of the junction is discordant with germline, which a read error may explain. The V gene is TRBV14, the J gene TRBJ1-2; the match to TRBD1 covers 12 bases. The germline V gene has CDR1 SGHDN and CDR2 FVKESK. The CDR3 has 12 amino acids. The CDR3 protein is CASSPGTGGFAF. Written as DNA, the CDR3 is TGTGCCAGCAGCCCCGGGACAGGGGGCTTCGCCTTC.

The V and J genes are TRBV7-8 and TRBJ2-2, with 8 bases that match TRBD2. The ends lost 5 bases at V and 1 base at J; junction bases unmatched: 12. Germline V gives CDR1 SGHVS, CDR2 FQNEAQ. CDR3 length equals 18 residues. The CDR3 bases are TGTGCCAGCAGCAACGAGCGGGGGACCCATTTGAACACCGGGGAGCTGTTTTTT. This codes for CASSNERGTHLNTGELFF.

This clone was counted between two and nine times. The chain uses TRBV28 and TRBJ1-1; TRBD1 matches at 8 bases. Germline CDR1 MDHEN, CDR2 SYDVKM. With 5 bases clipped from V and 5 bases from J, the junction kept 13 bases outside the gene matches. This CDR3 spans 16 amino acids. Here the CDR3 DNA reads TGTGCCAGCAGTCCAGGACAGGGCGAGGTAAGAACTGAAGCTTTCTTT. This encodes CASSPGQGEVRTEAFF.

The rearrangement uses TRBV30 and TRBJ1-4, with TRBD1 matching 7 bases. CDR1 is GTSNPN, CDR2 SVGIG, per germline (reference sequence). The CDR3 consists of 15 residues. J lost 2 bases, V lost 3 bases, and 6 bases had no gene match. The DNA for the CDR3 is TGTGCCTGGAGGAGTCTCAGGGGGACTAATGAAAAACTGTTTTTT. It is translated as CAWRSLRGTNEKLFF.

V and J are TRBV27 and TRBJ2-4, with D possibly being TRBD1 (5 bases). Germline V gene sequence: CDR1 MNHEY, CDR2 SMNVEV (reference sequence). CDR3 length: 15 residues. With 5 bases removed from V and 0 bases from J, the gap between germline ends came to 11 bases. The CDR3: CASSPTTGAKNIQYF. Here the CDR3 DNA reads TGTGCCAGCAGTCCAACAACAGGAGCCAAAAACATTCAGTACTTC.

The chain employs TRBV4-3 and TRBJ1-3; 7 bases map to TRBD1. The CDR3 has 20 residues. CDR1 is LGHNA, CDR2 YSLEER, per germline. The trim removed 0 bases at V and 0 bases at J, leaving 14 bases unmatched. Here the CDR3 reads CASSQDTFLKGATSGNTIYF. The CDR3 region has the DNA TGCGCCAGCAGCCAAGATACGTTTTTGAAGGGGGCAACCTCTGGAAACACCATATATTTT.

The genes are TRBV4-3 and TRBJ1-1; D might be TRBD1 (6 bases). Trimming left V 1 base short and J 3 bases short, with 15 bases between. CDR1 and CDR2 from the germline V gene are LGHNA and YSLEER. CDR3 length: 16 amino acids. CDR3 protein: CASSQGDGEGDTEAFF. CDR3 sequence (DNA): TGCGCCAGCAGCCAAGGGGACGGCGAGGGGGACACTGAAGCTTTCTTT.

The chain combines TRBV6-5 with TRBJ1-1; weak D call: TRBD1 (5 bases). The germline gives CDR1 MNHEY, CDR2 SVGAGI. V was cut by 4 bases and J by 10 bases, with 22 bases left in between. The CDR3 has 15 amino acids. The CDR3 coding sequence is TGTGCCAGCAGTTCGGCGGGGACCCTGGATTTTGCAGCTTTCTTT. Amino acids: CASSSAGTLDFAAFF.